The rows below give T cell receptor beta chains drawn from one sample of a study of CD8 T cells in Susac syndrome. MiXCR was run by TCRdb on the immunoSEQ multiplex PCR reads, yielding one entry per CDR3 protein. The table lists about 70,000 distinct CDR3 sequences, 95% of them singletons, with roughly 0.22% in the top ten. The sequenced material came from CD8+ T cells from PBMCs. The receptors were gathered from a human donor in good health. Both conserved end residues are part of each CDR3. Fields, in order: D gene, V gene, J gene, CDR3 protein, CDR3 DNA. The D gene is left open where the match is weak.

NA	TRBV7-7	TRBJ2-1	CASSLKVYNEQFF	TGTGCTAGCAGCTTGAAGGTTTACAATGAGCAGTTCTTC
TRBD1	TRBV23-1	TRBJ1-2	CASSQATGNYGYTF	TGCGCCAGCAGTCAAGCGACAGGGAACTATGGCTACACCTTC
NA	TRBV6-2/TRBV6-3	TRBJ2-5	CASSYSLRLETQYF	TGTGCCAGCAGTTACTCCCTCCGTCTTGAGACCCAGTACTTC
NA	TRBV6-1	TRBJ1-4	CASKKFNEKLFF	TGTGCCAGCAAAAAGTTTAATGAAAAACTGTTTTTT
NA	TRBV4-3	TRBJ2-3	CASSQDSRGTTDTQYF	TGCGCCAGCAGCCAAGACAGCCGGGGTACCACAGATACGCAGTATTTT
NA	TRBV18	TRBJ2-7	CASSPQGRVDYEQYF	TGTGCCAGCTCACCACAGGGTAGAGTGGACTACGAGCAGTACTTC
NA	TRBV10-3	TRBJ1-2	CAISESKAGYYGYTF	TGTGCCATCAGTGAGTCGAAGGCAGGTTACTATGGCTACACCTTC
NA	TRBV3-1	TRBJ1-1	CASSQGSEGAWGNEAFF	TGTGCCAGCAGCCAAGGGTCCGAAGGGGCGTGGGGAAATGAAGCTTTCTTT
NA	TRBV7-9	TRBJ1-4	CASSGLAGATLGTLFF	TGTGCCAGCAGTGGGTTGGCAGGCGCAACTCTGGGAACGCTGTTTTTT
TRBD2	TRBV24-1	TRBJ2-5	CATSESSGGQETQYF	TGTGCCACCAGTGAATCTAGCGGGGGACAAGAGACCCAGTACTTC
NA	TRBV12-3/TRBV12-4	TRBJ2-3	CASSTDTSTDTQYF	TGTGCCAGCAGTACGGACACCAGCACAGATACGCAGTATTTT